This TCR beta chain was captured in a study of PD-L1 blockade in urothelial cancer. Trimming took 7 bases from V and 3 from J; bases not matched to a gene: 7. This CDR3 is 14 amino acids long. Germline CDR1 and CDR2: SGHRS and YFSETQ. The time point denotes: pretreatment peripheral blood. Sequencing was performed with immunoSEQ multiplex PCR; in TCRdb, only in-frame clones are kept and a portion is missing. Here the sample spans tens of thousands of clones, roughly 81% being singletons. The chain uses TRBV5-1 and TRBJ2-3; TRBD1 agrees at 8 bases. Source: PBMCs, taken around atezolizumab (anti-PD-L1) treatment. The source of this sequence is an older man with urothelial cancer. Here the CDR3 reads CASGSGQETDTQYF. CDR3 DNA: TGCGCCAGCGGGTCGGGACAGGAGACAGATACGCAGTATTTT.